The rows below give T cell receptor beta chains drawn from one sample of a study of blood T cell dynamics during melanoma immunotherapy. Only in-frame clones appear in the TCRdb table, and some are missing; sequencing was by immunoSEQ multiplex PCR. The sample carries tens of thousands of clones, roughly 90% recorded once. Sequenced here: blood, sampled from a patient treated with checkpoint blockade. These receptors were obtained from a human donor with melanoma. Both conserved end residues are part of each CDR3. The D gene is left open where the match is weak. The size of a clone is reported for some rows only, either as once, few or many, or as a class for expanded clones.

>NA|TRBV27|TRBD2|TRBJ2-1
TGTGCCAGCAGTTTAGGGCTAGCGGCTTCCTACAATGAGCAGTTCTTC
CASSLGLAASYNEQFF
>NA|TRBV5-1|NA|TRBJ1-1
TGCGCCAGCAGCTTTAGGGGATCGATGAACACTGAAGCTTTCTTT
CASSFRGSMNTEAFF
>once|TRBV6-6|NA|TRBJ1-1
TGTGCCAGCAGTTACTCGACGGGGGCTAGGAGGACTGAAGCTTTCTTT
CASSYSTGARRTEAFF
>NA|TRBV19|NA|TRBJ1-5
TGTGCCAGTAGTACCGGTCGGCGGGGATCGAGTCAGCCCCAGCATTTT
CASSTGRRGSSQPQHF
>NA|TRBV7-9|TRBD2|TRBJ2-7
TGTGCCAGCAGCTCAGGACAAATTGGACGGGAGGGCGAGCAGTACTTC
CASSSGQIGREGEQYF
>NA|TRBV6-5|NA|TRBJ1-1
TGTGCCAGCAGTCCCAAGGGCCTGAAGGTTTTCTTT
CASSPKGLKVFF
>NA|TRBV7-9|NA|TRBJ2-7
TGTGCCAGCAGCCGAGCAGGAACCCACGTGGAGCAGTACTTC
CASSRAGTHVEQYF
>once|TRBV29-1|NA|TRBJ1-2
TGCAGCGTTGAAACCGGGACTAACTATGGCTACACCTTC
CSVETGTNYGYTF
>NA|TRBV7-8|TRBD2|TRBJ2-5
TGTGCCAGCAGCCTAGCTGGAGCGGGGGGGCAGAAGACCCAGTACTTC
CASSLAGAGGQKTQYF
>NA|TRBV7-8|TRBD1|TRBJ1-5
TGTGCCAGCAGCTTAGGGAGGACAGGGGGAAGTTGGAACAATCAGCCCCAGCATTTT
CASSLGRTGGSWNNQPQHF
>NA|TRBV6-5|NA|TRBJ1-1
TGTGCCAGCAGAGGGCCCCGCTCAATGAACACTGAAGCTTTCTTT
CASRGPRSMNTEAFF